Reported below is one T cell receptor beta chain. What it recognizes is unknown. These data originate in a study of cytomegalovirus exposure and HLA in healthy donors. General study points: Roughly uniform sequencing depth across donors was assumed, possibly incorrectly.

From germline, CDR1 is KGHSH and CDR2 LQKENI. V was clipped by 2 bases and J by 1 base, with 6 bases between them. The CDR3 consists of 14 residues. Primers: 60 Vbeta forward and 13 Jbeta reverse. The data were produced by immunoSEQ multiplex PCR, yet TCRdb's version contains in-frame clones alone and is incomplete. The data contain about 160,000 clones, 70% to 90% of them seen just once; the ten biggest clones take up about 2%. The chain is built from TRBV18 and TRBJ1-5; TRBD1 might be the D (5 bases). The specimen sequenced was PBMCs. The TCR was taken from a man younger than 35 in good health and CMV-seropositive. CDR3 in DNA: TGTGCCAGCTCACCAGGGGCCAGCAATCAGCCCCAGCATTTT. Translation gives CASSPGASNQPQHF.